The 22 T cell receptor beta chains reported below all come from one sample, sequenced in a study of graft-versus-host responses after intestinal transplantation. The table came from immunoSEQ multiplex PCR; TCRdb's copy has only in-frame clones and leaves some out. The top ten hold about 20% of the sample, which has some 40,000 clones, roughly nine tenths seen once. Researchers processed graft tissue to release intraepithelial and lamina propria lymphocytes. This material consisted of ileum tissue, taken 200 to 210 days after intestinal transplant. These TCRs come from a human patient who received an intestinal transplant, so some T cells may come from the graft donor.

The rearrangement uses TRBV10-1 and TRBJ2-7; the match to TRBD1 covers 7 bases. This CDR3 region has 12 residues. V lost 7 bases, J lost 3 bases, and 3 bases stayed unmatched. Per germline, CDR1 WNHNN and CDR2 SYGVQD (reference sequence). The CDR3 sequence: CASKTGIYEQYF. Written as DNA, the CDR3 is TGCGCCAGCAAGACAGGGATCTACGAGCAGTACTTC.

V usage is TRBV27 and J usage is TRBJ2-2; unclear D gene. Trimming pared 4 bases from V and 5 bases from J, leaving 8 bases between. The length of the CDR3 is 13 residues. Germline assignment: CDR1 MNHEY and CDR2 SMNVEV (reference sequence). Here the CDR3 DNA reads TGTGCCAGCAGTTCGCTGGCTACCGGGGAGCTGTTTTTT. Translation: CASSSLATGELFF.

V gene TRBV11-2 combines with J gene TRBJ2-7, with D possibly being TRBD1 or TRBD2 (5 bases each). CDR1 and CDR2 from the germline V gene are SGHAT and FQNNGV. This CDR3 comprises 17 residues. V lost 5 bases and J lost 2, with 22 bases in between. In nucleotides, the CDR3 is TGTGCCAGCAGCCCCAGCACGGGGCCGACGGTTACCTACGAGCAGTACTTC. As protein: CASSPSTGPTVTYEQYF.

CDR3 in amino acids: CASSQRDRGANQPQHF. The CDR3 DNA is TGCGCCAGCAGCCAGAGAGACAGGGGAGCCAATCAGCCCCAGCATTTT. This rearrangement joins TRBV4-1 to TRBJ1-5; 8 bases agree with TRBD1. Per the germline V gene, CDR1 is MGHRA and CDR2 is YSYEKL. The CDR3 loop spans 16 amino acids. Trimming removed 3 bases from V and 3 bases from J; junction bases left unmatched: 7.

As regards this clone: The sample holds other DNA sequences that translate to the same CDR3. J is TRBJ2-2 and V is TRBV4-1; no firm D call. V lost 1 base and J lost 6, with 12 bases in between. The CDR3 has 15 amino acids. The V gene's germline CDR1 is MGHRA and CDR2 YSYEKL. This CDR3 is CASSQAGPRSGELFF. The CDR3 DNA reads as TGCGCCAGCAGCCAAGCAGGACCGCGGTCCGGGGAGCTGTTTTTT.

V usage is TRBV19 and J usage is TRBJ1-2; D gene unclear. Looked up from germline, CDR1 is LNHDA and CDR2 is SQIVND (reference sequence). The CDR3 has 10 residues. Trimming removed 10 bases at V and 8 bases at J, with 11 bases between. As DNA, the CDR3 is TGTGCCACTCTCACGGAGGGCTACACCTTC. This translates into CATLTEGYTF. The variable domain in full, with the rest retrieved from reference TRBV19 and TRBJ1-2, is DGGITQSPKYLFRKEGQNVTLSCEQNLNHDAMYWYRQDPGQGLRLIYYSQIVNDFQKGDIAEGYSVSREKKESFPLTVTSAQKNPTAFYLCATLTEGYTFGSGTRLTVV.

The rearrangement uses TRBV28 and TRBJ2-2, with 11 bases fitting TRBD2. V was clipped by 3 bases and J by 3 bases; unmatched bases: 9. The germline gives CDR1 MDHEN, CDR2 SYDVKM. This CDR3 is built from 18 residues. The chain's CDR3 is CASSFWLAGGKYTGELFF. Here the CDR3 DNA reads TGTGCCAGCAGTTTTTGGTTAGCGGGGGGGAAGTACACCGGGGAGCTGTTTTTT.

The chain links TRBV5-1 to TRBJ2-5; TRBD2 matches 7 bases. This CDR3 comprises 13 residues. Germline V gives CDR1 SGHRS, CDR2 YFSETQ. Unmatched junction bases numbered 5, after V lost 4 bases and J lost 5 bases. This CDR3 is CASSPLGGETQYF. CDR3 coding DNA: TGCGCCAGCAGCCCCCTGGGGGGGGAGACCCAGTACTTC.

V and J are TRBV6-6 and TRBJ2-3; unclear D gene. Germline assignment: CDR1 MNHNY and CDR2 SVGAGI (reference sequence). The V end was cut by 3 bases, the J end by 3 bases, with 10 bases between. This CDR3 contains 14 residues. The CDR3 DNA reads TGTGCCAGCAGTTATGGTCCGAGAACAGATACGCAGTATTTT. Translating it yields CASSYGPRTDTQYF.

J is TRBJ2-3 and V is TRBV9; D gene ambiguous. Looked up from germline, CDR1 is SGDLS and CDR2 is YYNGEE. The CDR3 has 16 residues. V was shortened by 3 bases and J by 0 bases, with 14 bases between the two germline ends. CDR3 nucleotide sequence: TGTGCCAGCAGCGAGCACGAGCGTTTGAGCACAGATACGCAGTATTTT. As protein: CASSEHERLSTDTQYF.

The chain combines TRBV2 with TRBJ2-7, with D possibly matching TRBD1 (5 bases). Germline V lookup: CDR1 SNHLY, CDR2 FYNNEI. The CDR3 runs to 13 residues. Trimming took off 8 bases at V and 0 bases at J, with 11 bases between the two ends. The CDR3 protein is CASPPRVSYEQYF. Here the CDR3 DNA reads TGTGCCAGCCCCCCCAGGGTCTCCTACGAGCAGTACTTC.

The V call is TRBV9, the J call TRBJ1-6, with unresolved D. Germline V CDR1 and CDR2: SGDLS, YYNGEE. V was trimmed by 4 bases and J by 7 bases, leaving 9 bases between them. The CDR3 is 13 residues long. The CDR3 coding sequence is TGTGCCAGCAGCCGAGGTGTCAATTCACCCCTCCACTTT. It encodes CASSRGVNSPLHF.

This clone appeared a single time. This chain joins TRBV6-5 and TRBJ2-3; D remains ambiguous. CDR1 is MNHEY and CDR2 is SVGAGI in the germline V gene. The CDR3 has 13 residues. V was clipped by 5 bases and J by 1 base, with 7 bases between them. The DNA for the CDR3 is TGTGCCAGCAGTGGGGAACGCACAGATACGCAGTATTTT. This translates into CASSGERTDTQYF.

The CDR3 region has the DNA TGTGCCAGCAGTCGTGGGGGACTAGCCCTGCAGCAGCGAAATGAGCAGTTCTTC. Its translation is CASSRGGLALQQRNEQFF. The chain combines TRBV9 with TRBJ2-1, with 9 bases fitting TRBD2. Germline V gene sequence: CDR1 SGDLS, CDR2 YYNGEE. V lost 5 bases and J lost 7; bases outside the gene matches: 19. The CDR3 totals 18 residues.

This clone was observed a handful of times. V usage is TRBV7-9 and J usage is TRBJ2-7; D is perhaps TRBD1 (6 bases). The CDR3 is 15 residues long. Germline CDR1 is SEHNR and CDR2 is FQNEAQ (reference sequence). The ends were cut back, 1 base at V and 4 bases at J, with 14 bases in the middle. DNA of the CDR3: TGTGCCAGCAGCTTAGGTTTGGGGGCCGATTACGAGCAGTACTTC. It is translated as CASSLGLGADYEQYF.

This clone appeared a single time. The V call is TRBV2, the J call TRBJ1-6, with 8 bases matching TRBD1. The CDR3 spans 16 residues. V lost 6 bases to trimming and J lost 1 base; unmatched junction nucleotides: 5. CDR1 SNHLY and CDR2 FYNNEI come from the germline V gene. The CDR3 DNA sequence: TGTGCCAGCAGCCCCAGGACAGGGTCCTATAATTCACCCCTCCACTTT. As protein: CASSPRTGSYNSPLHF. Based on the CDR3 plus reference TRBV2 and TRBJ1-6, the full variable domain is EPEVTQTPSHQVTQMGQEVILRCVPISNHLYFYWYRQILGQKVEFLVSFYNNEISEKSEIFDDQFSVERPDGSNFTLKIRSTKLEDSAMYFCASSPRTGSYNSPLHFGNGTRLTVT.

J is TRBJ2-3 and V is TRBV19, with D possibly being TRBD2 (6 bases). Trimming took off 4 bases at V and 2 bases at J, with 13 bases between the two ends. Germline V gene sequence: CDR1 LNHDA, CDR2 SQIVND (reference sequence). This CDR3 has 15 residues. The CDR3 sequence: CASSRGDALTDTQYF. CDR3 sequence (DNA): TGTGCCAGTAGTAGGGGGGACGCGCTCACAGATACGCAGTATTTT.

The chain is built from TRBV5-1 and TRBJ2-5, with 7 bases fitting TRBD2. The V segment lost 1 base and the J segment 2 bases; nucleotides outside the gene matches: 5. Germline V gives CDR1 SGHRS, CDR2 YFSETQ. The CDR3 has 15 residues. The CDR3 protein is CASSLMGGGQETQYF. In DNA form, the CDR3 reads TGCGCCAGCAGCTTGATGGGCGGGGGACAAGAGACCCAGTACTTC.

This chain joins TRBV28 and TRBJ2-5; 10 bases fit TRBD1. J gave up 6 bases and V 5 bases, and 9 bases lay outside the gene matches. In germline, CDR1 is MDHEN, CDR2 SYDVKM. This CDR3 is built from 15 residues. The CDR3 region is CASSPSGQGRKTQYF. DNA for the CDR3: TGTGCCAGCAGTCCCTCGGGACAGGGGAGAAAGACCCAGTACTTC.

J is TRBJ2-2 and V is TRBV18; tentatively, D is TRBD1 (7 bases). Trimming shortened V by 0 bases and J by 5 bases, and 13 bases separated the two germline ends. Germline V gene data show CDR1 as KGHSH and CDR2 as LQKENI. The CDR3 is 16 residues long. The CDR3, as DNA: TGTGCCAGCTCACCACCACTTCCAGGGGGGACCGGGGAGCTGTTTTTT. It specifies CASSPPLPGGTGELFF.

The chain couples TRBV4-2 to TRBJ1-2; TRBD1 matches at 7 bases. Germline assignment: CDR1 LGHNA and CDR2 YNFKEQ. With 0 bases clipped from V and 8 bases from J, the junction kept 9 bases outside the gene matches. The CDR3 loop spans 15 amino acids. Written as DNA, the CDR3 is TGTGCCAGCAGCCAAGATCCGACAGGGCCCGACGGCTACACCTTC. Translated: CASSQDPTGPDGYTF.

CDR3 in DNA: TGTGCCAGCAGCCCCGTTTTGGGTTTCGCCTCCTTTAACTATGGCTACACCTTC. Its translation is CASSPVLGFASFNYGYTF. V and J are TRBV7-9 and TRBJ1-2; D gene unclear. V was shortened by 5 bases and J by 1 base, with 23 bases between the two germline ends. The germline V gene has CDR1 SEHNR and CDR2 FQNEAQ (reference sequence). The CDR3 loop spans 18 amino acids. The entire variable domain, with the rest obtained from reference TRBV7-9 and TRBJ1-2, is as follows: DTGVSQNPRHKITKRGQNVTFRCDPISEHNRLYWYRQTLGQGPEFLTYFQNEAQLEKSRLLSDRFSAERPKGSFSTLEIQRTEQGDSAMYLCASSPVLGFASFNYGYTFGSGTRLTVV.